The 6 T cell receptor beta chains below all came from one sample that was sequenced in a study of shared clonotypes between healthy human individuals. Naive CD8 populations comprised CD45RO-negative cells positively selected for CCR7, excluding terminally differentiated effector memory CD45RA+ cells. TCRdb's table, derived via immunoSEQ multiplex PCR, lists solely in-frame clones and lacks some. The repertoire holds about 600,000 clones, with 95% to 96% as singletons. Material for sequencing was naive CD8+ T cells sorted from blood. The receptors derive from a woman in her 30s in good health.

CDR3 coding DNA: TGTGCCAGCAGCGTGGGGACAGGGGCCGGAAACACCATATATTTT. Residues: CASSVGTGAGNTIYF. The rearrangement uses TRBV9 and TRBJ1-3; TRBD1 agrees at 10 bases. V lost 2 bases and J lost 4; bases outside the gene matches: 3. The germline CDR1 and CDR2 sequences are SGDLS and YYNGEE. The CDR3 is 15 amino acids. Drawing the rest from reference TRBV9 and TRBJ1-3, the complete variable domain is DSGVTQTPKHLITATGQRVTLRCSPRSGDLSVYWYQQSLDQGLQFLIQYYNGEERAKGNILERFSAQQFPDLHSELNLSSLELGDSALYFCASSVGTGAGNTIYFGEGSWLTVV.

V usage is TRBV13 and J usage is TRBJ2-3; D call uncertain. Germline CDR1 PRHDT, CDR2 FYEKMQ (reference sequence). V gave up 0 bases and J gave up 2 bases, with 6 bases separating them. The CDR3 length is 14 residues. The CDR3 loop is CASSLGLNTDTQYF. In DNA, the CDR3 is TGTGCCAGCAGCTTAGGCCTAAACACAGATACGCAGTATTTT.

This rearrangement joins TRBV27 to TRBJ1-2; 8 nucleotides line up with TRBD1. V trimming: 6 bases; J trimming: 4 bases; junction bases outside the gene matches: 10. Germline loops: CDR1 MNHEY, CDR2 SMNVEV (reference sequence). The CDR3 is made up of 15 amino acids. The DNA for the CDR3 is TGTGCCAGCAGCAGCGTTAACAGGGGGGTCTATGGCTACACCTTC. This gives the protein CASSSVNRGVYGYTF.

The V call is TRBV6-5, the J call TRBJ2-7; D perhaps matches TRBD1 (5 bases). Germline CDR1 and CDR2: MNHEY and SVGAGI. This CDR3 contains 14 residues. V was cut by 7 bases and J by 0 bases, with 13 bases left in between. The CDR3 DNA is TGTGCCAGCAAAACACAGGATAGCTCCTACGAGCAGTACTTC. Its translation: CASKTQDSSYEQYF.

The chain is built from TRBV29-1 and TRBJ2-5; the D gene could be TRBD1 or TRBD2 (6 bases each). The end of the DNA aligns better with TRBJ2-7, so the J call may be wrong. Germline V gene data show CDR1 as SQVTM and CDR2 as ANQGSEA. The CDR3 has 14 amino acids. The CDR3 loop reads CSVEGVGGSYEQYF. For the CDR3, the DNA is TGCAGCGTTGAAGGGGTAGGGGGGTCCTACGAGCAGTACTTC.

The gene calls are TRBV27 and TRBJ1-5, with D possibly being TRBD1 (6 bases). Trimming cost V 4 bases and J 2 bases, with 15 bases left between them. CDR1 is MNHEY, CDR2 SMNVEV, per germline (reference sequence). This CDR3 has 16 residues. Here the CDR3 reads CASSSYRVEGNQPQHF. The CDR3 nucleotides read TGTGCCAGCAGTTCGTACAGGGTCGAAGGCAATCAGCCCCAGCATTTT.